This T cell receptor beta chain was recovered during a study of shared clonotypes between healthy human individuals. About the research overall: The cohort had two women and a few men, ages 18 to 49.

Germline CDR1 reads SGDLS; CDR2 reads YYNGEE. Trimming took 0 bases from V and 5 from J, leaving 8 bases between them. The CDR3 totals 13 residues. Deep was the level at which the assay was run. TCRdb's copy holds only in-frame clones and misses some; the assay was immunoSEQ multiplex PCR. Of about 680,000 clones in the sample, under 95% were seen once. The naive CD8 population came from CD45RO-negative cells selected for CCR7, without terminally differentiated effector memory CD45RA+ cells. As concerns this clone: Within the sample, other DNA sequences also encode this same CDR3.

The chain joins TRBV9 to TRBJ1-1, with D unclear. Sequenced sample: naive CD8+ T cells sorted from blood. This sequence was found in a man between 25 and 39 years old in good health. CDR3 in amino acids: CASSVGAGTEAFF. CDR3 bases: TGTGCCAGCAGCGTAGGGGCCGGGACTGAAGCTTTCTTT. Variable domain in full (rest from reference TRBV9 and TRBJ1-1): DSGVTQTPKHLITATGQRVTLRCSPRSGDLSVYWYQQSLDQGLQFLIQYYNGEERAKGNILERFSAQQFPDLHSELNLSSLELGDSALYFCASSVGAGTEAFFGQGTRLTVV.